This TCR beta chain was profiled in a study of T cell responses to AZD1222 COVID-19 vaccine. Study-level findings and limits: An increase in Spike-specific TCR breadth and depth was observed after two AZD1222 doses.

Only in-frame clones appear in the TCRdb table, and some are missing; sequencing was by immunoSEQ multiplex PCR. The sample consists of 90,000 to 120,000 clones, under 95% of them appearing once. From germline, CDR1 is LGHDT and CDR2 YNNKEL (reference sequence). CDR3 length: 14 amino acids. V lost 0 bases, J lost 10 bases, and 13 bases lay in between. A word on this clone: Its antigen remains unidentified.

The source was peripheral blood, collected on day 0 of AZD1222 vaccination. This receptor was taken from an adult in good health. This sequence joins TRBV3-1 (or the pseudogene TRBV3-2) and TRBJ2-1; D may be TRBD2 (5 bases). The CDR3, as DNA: TGTGCCAGCAGCCAAGACGGGCTAGCACGGGAGCAGTTCTTC. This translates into CASSQDGLAREQFF.